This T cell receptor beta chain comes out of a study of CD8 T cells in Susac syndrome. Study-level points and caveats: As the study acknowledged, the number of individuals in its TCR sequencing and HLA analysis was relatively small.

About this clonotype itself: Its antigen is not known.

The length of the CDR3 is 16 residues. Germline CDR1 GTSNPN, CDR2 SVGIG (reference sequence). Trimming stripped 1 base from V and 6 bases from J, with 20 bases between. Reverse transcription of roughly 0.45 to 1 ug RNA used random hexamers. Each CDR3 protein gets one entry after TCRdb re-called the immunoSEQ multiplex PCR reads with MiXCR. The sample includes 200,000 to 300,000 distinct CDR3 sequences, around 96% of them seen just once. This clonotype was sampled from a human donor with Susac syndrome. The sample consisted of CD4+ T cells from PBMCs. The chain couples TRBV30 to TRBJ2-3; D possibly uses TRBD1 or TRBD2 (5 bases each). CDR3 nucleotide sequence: TGTGCCTGGAGTGCCGGAACTCTTGGTCGGGGCGATACGCAGTATTTT. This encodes CAWSAGTLGRGDTQYF.